Each of the 30 T cell receptor beta chains below was sequenced from the same sample in a study of blood T cells in healthy people across ages. Using a J-beta primer mix together with a sample-barcoded 5' primer, a second PCR was run for roughly 7 to 12 cycles. Via MiXCR, TCRdb re-called the 5' RACE reads, giving one row per CDR3 protein. The data show fewer than 1,000,000 distinct CDR3 sequences, 35% to 60% seen once. Sequenced sample: blood. These receptors were collected from a man older than 75 in good health.

This clonotype occurred a few times. The chain uses TRBV2 and TRBJ1-5, with a weak D call TRBD1 (5 bases). This CDR3 contains 12 residues. Germline loops: CDR1 SNHLY, CDR2 FYNNEI. The V and J ends lost 6 bases and 6 bases respectively, with 9 bases between them. In nucleotides, the CDR3 is TGTGCCAGCAGGCAGGGCAGTCAGCCCCAGCATTTT. Translating it yields CASRQGSQPQHF. The full variable domain, its missing parts supplied by reference TRBV2 and TRBJ1-5, is EPEVTQTPSHQVTQMGQEVILRCVPISNHLYFYWYRQILGQKVEFLVSFYNNEISEKSEIFDDQFSVERPDGSNFTLKIRSTKLEDSAMYFCASRQGSQPQHFGDGTRLSIL.

V is TRBV7-9 and J is TRBJ2-5; D is perhaps TRBD2 (5 bases). The DNA matches TRBJ2-7 better at its end, which makes the J call doubtful. The CDR3 loop spans 13 amino acids. Germline CDR1 and CDR2: SEHNR and FQNEAQ (reference sequence). In nucleotides, the CDR3 is TGTGCCAGCAGCTTAGGATCGGGGTCCGAGCAGTACTTC. This translates into CASSLGSGSEQYF.

A few counts support this clonotype. J is TRBJ2-7 and V is TRBV2, with 11 nucleotides matching TRBD2. CDR3 length: 14 amino acids. Germline V lookup: CDR1 SNHLY, CDR2 FYNNEI. The trim removed 2 bases at V and 4 bases at J, leaving 1 base unmatched. The CDR3 bases are TGTGCCAGCAGTGAACCTAGCGGGAGGTACGAGCAGTACTTC. Its protein product is CASSEPSGRYEQYF.

This clonotype occurred many times. The rearrangement joins TRBV7-2 to TRBJ2-3; 10 bases line up with TRBD2. The CDR3 contains 17 residues. J was trimmed by 0 bases and V by 2 bases; bases with no gene match: 5. Per germline, CDR1 SGHTA and CDR2 FQGNSA. The DNA of the CDR3 is TGTGCCAGCAGCTTATGGACTAGCGGAATAAGCACAGATACGCAGTATTTT. Its protein product is CASSLWTSGISTDTQYF.

CDR3 region: CASSFGTGLPNTEAFF. CDR3 nucleotide sequence: TGTGCCAGTAGTTTCGGGACAGGACTACCAAACACTGAAGCTTTCTTT. The genes are TRBV19 and TRBJ1-1; 8 bases match TRBD1. The germline gives CDR1 LNHDA, CDR2 SQIVND (reference sequence). The V and J ends lost 5 bases and 2 bases, in that order; junction bases with no gene match: 10. The CDR3 has 16 amino acids.

Of note for this clonotype: Possible read error: a much larger clone is one base away. The rearrangement joins TRBV11-2 to TRBJ2-5; TRBD2 agrees at 10 bases. V lost 4 bases, J lost 11 bases, and 10 bases stayed unmatched. CDR3 length: 14 amino acids. Per the germline V gene, CDR1 is SGHAT and CDR2 is FQNNGV. For the CDR3, the DNA is TGTGCCAGCAGCTATACTAGCGGGGCCGATGAGCAGTACTTC. It translates to CASSYTSGADEQYF.

This clonotype came up a few times. The CDR3 spells CATSDLPGYEQYF. CDR3 nucleotides: TGTGCCACCAGTGATTTGCCTGGTTACGAGCAGTACTTC. The V gene is TRBV24-1, the J gene TRBJ2-7; no reliable D call. With 0 bases removed from V and 4 bases from J, the gap between germline ends came to 6 bases. Germline lookup yields CDR1 KGHDR and CDR2 SFDVKD. The CDR3 is 13 amino acids.

Here the CDR3 DNA reads TGTGCCAGCAGTCCAGGGTATAAGGATGAGCAGTACTTC. It specifies CASSPGYKDEQYF. This chain uses TRBV6-4 with TRBJ2-7; tentative D call: TRBD1 (5 bases). Trimming shortened V by 5 bases and J by 7 bases, and 15 bases separated the two germline ends. This CDR3 comprises 13 residues. Germline CDR1 is MRHNA and CDR2 is SNTAGT.

V usage is TRBV7-2 and J usage is TRBJ2-7; D remains ambiguous. The CDR3 is made up of 13 amino acids. With 1 base removed from V and 7 bases from J, the gap between germline ends came to 11 bases. The V gene's germline CDR1 is SGHTA and CDR2 FQGNSA. CDR3 amino acids: CASSLGPSLEQYF. The CDR3 nucleotides are TGTGCCAGCAGCTTAGGGCCGTCGCTTGAGCAGTACTTC. Filled out from reference TRBV7-2 and TRBJ2-7, the complete variable domain reads GAGVSQSPSNKVTEKGKDVELRCDPISGHTALYWYRQSLGQGLEFLIYFQGNSAPDKSGLPSDRFSAERTGGSVSTLTIQRTQQEDSAVYLCASSLGPSLEQYFGPGTRLTVT.

This sequence joins TRBV5-1 and TRBJ1-2; TRBD1 matches 8 bases. V lost 4 bases to trimming and J lost 8 bases; unmatched junction nucleotides: 13. The CDR3 runs 15 residues. CDR1 and CDR2 (germline): SGHRS, YFSETQ. The CDR3 is CASSLGQGRVVGYTF. CDR3 nucleotide sequence: TGCGCCAGCAGCCTCGGACAGGGAAGAGTGGTCGGCTACACCTTC.

This chain links TRBV10-3 with TRBJ2-3, with 9 positions matching TRBD1. Per germline, CDR1 ENHRY and CDR2 SYGVKD. This CDR3 comprises 11 residues. V lost 10 bases and J lost 9; bases outside the gene matches: 5. CDR3 amino acids: CATGTGNTQYF. The CDR3, as DNA: TGTGCCACCGGGACAGGGAACACGCAGTATTTT.

J is TRBJ2-3 and V is TRBV25-1; D gene uncertain. The CDR3 is 14 amino acids. The V end was cut by 4 bases, the J end by 5 bases, with 13 bases between. CDR1 and CDR2 (germline): MGHDK, SYGVNS. The DNA for the CDR3 is TGTGCCAGCAGTGCCCGGACGCGTCGAGATACGCAGTATTTT. It yields the protein CASSARTRRDTQYF. Full variable domain (outside the CDR3, taken from reference TRBV25-1 and TRBJ2-3): EADIYQTPRYLVIGTGKKITLECSQTMGHDKMYWYQQDPGMELHLIHYSYGVNSTEKGDLSSESTVSRIRTEHFPLTLESARPSHTSQYLCASSARTRRDTQYFGPGTRLTVL.

This clonotype was recorded a few times. This chain links TRBV12-3 or TRBV12-4 with TRBJ2-1, with TRBD2 identical over 7 bases. Trimming took 0 bases from V and 15 from J; bases not matched to a gene: 11. The CDR3 loop spans 14 amino acids. The CDR3: CASSLAVGTTVLFF. The CDR3 DNA reads as TGTGCCAGCAGTTTAGCGGTGGGGACTACAGTTTTGTTCTTC.

Here the CDR3 reads CASSLMPVSTEQFF. The CDR3 coding sequence is TGTGCCAGCAGCTTAATGCCCGTTAGCACTGAGCAGTTCTTC. V is TRBV11-2 and J is TRBJ2-1; D gene unclear. Per germline, CDR1 SGHAT and CDR2 FQNNGV. The ends were cut back, 2 bases at V and 9 bases at J, with 14 bases in the middle. This CDR3 is 14 amino acids long.

This clonotype was observed a handful of times. V usage is TRBV7-2 and J usage is TRBJ2-5; D is possibly TRBD1 or TRBD2 (5 bases each). TRBJ2-7 matches the DNA end more closely, so the J call is doubtful. This CDR3 is built from 14 residues. Germline lookup yields CDR1 SGHTA and CDR2 FQGNSA. Written as DNA, the CDR3 is TGTGCCAGCAGCTCCCGAGGGGCAGTTTACGAGCAGTACTTC. This sequence encodes CASSSRGAVYEQYF.

The V and J genes are TRBV15 and TRBJ2-1, with 7 bases matching TRBD2. The CDR3 is 15 residues long. Germline V CDR1 and CDR2: LNHNV, YYDKDF (reference sequence). Losses at the gene ends were 5 bases for V and 3 bases for J; bases not matched to a gene: 7. For the CDR3, the DNA is TGTGCCACCAGCCCCCGGACTAGTAACTACAATGAGCAGTTCTTC. It is translated as CATSPRTSNYNEQFF. The whole variable domain, remainder taken from reference TRBV15 and TRBJ2-1, is DAMVIQNPRYQVTQFGKPVTLSCSQTLNHNVMYWYQQKSSQAPKLLFHYYDKDFNNEADTPDNFQSRRPNTSFCFLDIRSPGLGDTAMYLCATSPRTSNYNEQFFGPGTRLTVL.

A few counts support this clonotype. V usage is TRBV5-1 and J usage is TRBJ2-3, with D maybe TRBD2 (6 bases). Germline V lookup: CDR1 SGHRS, CDR2 YFSETQ. Trimming took off 4 bases at V and 4 bases at J, with 16 bases between the two ends. CDR3 size: 15 residues. The chain's CDR3 is CASSPDVGGADTQYF. Here the CDR3 DNA reads TGCGCCAGCAGCCCGGACGTCGGAGGGGCAGATACGCAGTATTTT.

In its sample, this clonotype was seen many times. This chain joins TRBV7-3 and TRBJ1-1; D gene unclear. Germline V lookup: CDR1 SGHTA, CDR2 FQGTGA. There are 12 residues in the CDR3. V was pared by 5 bases and J by 10 bases, with 14 bases between. This CDR3 is CASSQDGRGAFF. The CDR3 nucleotides read TGTGCCAGCAGCCAGGACGGACGGGGAGCTTTCTTT.

The chain links TRBV2 to TRBJ2-7; tentative D call: TRBD2 (5 bases). The CDR3 is 13 residues long. Trimming stripped 8 bases from V and 9 bases from J, with 20 bases between. Germline assignment: CDR1 SNHLY and CDR2 FYNNEI. CDR3: CASASGFYNVQYF. The CDR3 region has the DNA TGTGCCAGCGCGAGCGGCTTCTACAATGTGCAGTACTTC.

As regards this clonotype: This CDR3 is missing its conserved last phenylalanine or tryptophan, likely due to a read error. In DNA, the CDR3 is TGTGCCATCCGGAGGACAGGGCCCTCCTACGATGAGCAGTTCCTC. Its protein is CAIRRTGPSYDEQFL. The gene calls are TRBV28 and TRBJ2-1, with TRBD1 identical over 8 bases. The CDR3 extends over 15 amino acids. Germline V gene sequence: CDR1 MDHEN, CDR2 SYDVKM.

V and J are TRBV27 and TRBJ2-1; maybe TRBD1 (7 bases). Judging by the DNA end, TRBJ2-7 fits better; the J call may be wrong. Germline CDR1 is MNHEY and CDR2 is SMNVEV (reference sequence). This CDR3 is 17 amino acids long. CDR3 sequence: CASSLWSGGRSYNEQYF. The CDR3 region has the DNA TGTGCCAGCAGTTTATGGTCAGGGGGGAGATCCTACAATGAGCAGTACTTC.

V and J are TRBV20-1 and TRBJ2-7; D unresolved. The V and J ends lost 5 bases and 1 base respectively, with 9 bases between them. CDR1 and CDR2 (germline): DFQATT, SNEGSKA (reference sequence). The CDR3 has 12 residues. CDR3 protein: CSAPVSSYEQYF. The CDR3 DNA sequence: TGCAGTGCTCCGGTATCTTCCTACGAGCAGTACTTC.

The rearrangement joins TRBV7-2 to TRBJ2-3; no definite D call. V gave up 2 bases and J gave up 2 bases, with 8 bases separating them. This CDR3 is built from 14 residues. The germline V gene encodes CDR1 SGHTA and CDR2 FQGNSA. CDR3 in DNA: TGTGCCAGCAGCTTATTTTCAATCACAGATACGCAGTATTTT. This gives the protein CASSLFSITDTQYF.

V is TRBV2 and J is TRBJ2-3, with a tentative D call TRBD1 (5 bases). CDR3 length: 15 residues. Germline V CDR1 and CDR2: SNHLY, FYNNEI. Trimming removed 3 bases from V and 4 bases from J, with 14 bases in between. The DNA for the CDR3 is TGTGCCAGCAGTGAGGCCAGGGCATCCGCAGATACGCAGTATTTT. Its protein is CASSEARASADTQYF.

This clonotype occurred a few times. The J gene is TRBJ2-3, the V gene TRBV5-1; the match to TRBD2 covers 9 bases. The germline V gene encodes CDR1 SGHRS and CDR2 YFSETQ. V lost 4 bases to trimming and J lost 6 bases; unmatched junction nucleotides: 6. This CDR3 spans 14 amino acids. CDR3 DNA: TGCGCCAGCAGCGTAGTAGCGGGAGTGGATACGCAGTATTTT. This sequence encodes CASSVVAGVDTQYF.

The table lists this clonotype with a few counts. CDR3 in amino acids: CATSRTGSFQETQYF. CDR3 nucleotides: TGTGCCACCAGCCGGACAGGGTCTTTCCAAGAGACCCAGTACTTC. The chain combines TRBV15 with TRBJ2-5, with TRBD1 identical over 8 bases. The trim removed 5 bases at V and 1 base at J, leaving 6 bases unmatched. The CDR3 contains 15 residues. Germline loops: CDR1 LNHNV, CDR2 YYDKDF (reference sequence). The complete variable domain, with remaining parts taken from reference TRBV15 and TRBJ2-5, reads DAMVIQNPRYQVTQFGKPVTLSCSQTLNHNVMYWYQQKSSQAPKLLFHYYDKDFNNEADTPDNFQSRRPNTSFCFLDIRSPGLGDTAMYLCATSRTGSFQETQYFGPGTRLLVL.

This clonotype was detected only once. The chain is built from TRBV6-6 and TRBJ2-1; no reliable D call. Germline values: CDR1 MNHNY, CDR2 SVGAGI (reference sequence). V lost 7 bases, J lost 7 bases, and 17 bases lay in between. The CDR3 runs 14 residues. For the CDR3, the DNA is TGTGCCAGCAACACAGCGCCCGGTATTAATGAGCAGTTCTTC. Protein sequence: CASNTAPGINEQFF.

The gene calls are TRBV28 and TRBJ1-4; 8 positions match TRBD1. Unmatched junction bases numbered 4, after V lost 3 bases and J lost 7 bases. The CDR3 has 14 amino acids. Per germline, CDR1 MDHEN and CDR2 SYDVKM. The CDR3 here is CASSFQGAVEKLFF. CDR3 nucleotides: TGTGCCAGCAGTTTCCAGGGGGCGGTTGAAAAACTGTTTTTT.

Concerning this clonotype itself: A much larger clone differs from this one at a single base, so this may be a read error. In nucleotides, the CDR3 is TGCAGCGCTGCCGGGACTAGCGGGAGTCGGGAGGCCCAGTTCTTC. Residues: CSAAGTSGSREAQFF. The chain combines TRBV29-1 with TRBJ2-1; 14 positions match TRBD2. The V and J ends lost 7 bases and 13 bases, in that order; junction bases with no gene match: 15. Germline lookup yields CDR1 SQVTM and CDR2 ANQGSEA. The CDR3 sequence is 15 residues long.

This clonotype was recorded a few times. The chain couples TRBV6-1 to TRBJ2-5; D is unclear. The germline V gene encodes CDR1 MNHNS and CDR2 SASEGT. CDR3 length: 14 amino acids. V shed 1 base and J shed 11 bases, with 17 bases lying between them. This chain's CDR3 is CASSEVLTESEQYF. The CDR3 bases are TGTGCCAGCAGTGAAGTCCTAACGGAAAGTGAGCAGTACTTC.